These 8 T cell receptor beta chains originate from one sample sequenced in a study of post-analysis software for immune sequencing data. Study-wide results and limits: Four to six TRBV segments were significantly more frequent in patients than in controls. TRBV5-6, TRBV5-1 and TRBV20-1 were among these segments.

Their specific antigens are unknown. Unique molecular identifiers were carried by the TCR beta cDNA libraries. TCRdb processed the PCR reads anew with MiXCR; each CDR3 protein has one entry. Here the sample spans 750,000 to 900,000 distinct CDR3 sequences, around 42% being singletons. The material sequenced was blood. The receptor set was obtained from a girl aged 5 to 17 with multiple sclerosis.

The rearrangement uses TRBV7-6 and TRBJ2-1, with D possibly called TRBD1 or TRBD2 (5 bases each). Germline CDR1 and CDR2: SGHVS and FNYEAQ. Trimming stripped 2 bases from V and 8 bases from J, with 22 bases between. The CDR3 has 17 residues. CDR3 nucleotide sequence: TGTGCCAGCAGCTTACGTGGGACCGCGAGCGGTGGCGATGAGCAGTTCTTC. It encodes CASSLRGTASGGDEQFF.

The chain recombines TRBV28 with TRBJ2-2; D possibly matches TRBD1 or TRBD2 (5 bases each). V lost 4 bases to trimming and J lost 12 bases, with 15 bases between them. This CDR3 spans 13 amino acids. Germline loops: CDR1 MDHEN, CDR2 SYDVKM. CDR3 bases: TGTGCCAGCAGTTCTGGGGACCCTGGGAAGCTGTTTTTT. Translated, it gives CASSSGDPGKLFF. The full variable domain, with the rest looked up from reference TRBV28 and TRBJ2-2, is DVKVTQSSRYLVKRTGEKVFLECVQDMDHENMFWYRQDPGLGLRLIYFSYDVKMKEKGDIPEGYSVSREKKERFSLILESASTNQTSMYLCASSSGDPGKLFFGEGSRLTVL.

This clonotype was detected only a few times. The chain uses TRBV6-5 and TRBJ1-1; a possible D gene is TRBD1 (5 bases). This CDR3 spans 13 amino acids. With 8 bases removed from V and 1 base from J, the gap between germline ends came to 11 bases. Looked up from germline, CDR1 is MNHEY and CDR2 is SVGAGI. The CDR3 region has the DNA TGTGCCAGCGGCAAGCAGGGGAACACTGAAGCTTTCTTT. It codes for CASGKQGNTEAFF.

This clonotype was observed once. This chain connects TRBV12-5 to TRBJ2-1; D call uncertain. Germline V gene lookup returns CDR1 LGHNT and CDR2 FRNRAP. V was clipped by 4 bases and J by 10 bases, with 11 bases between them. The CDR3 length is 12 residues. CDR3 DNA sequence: TGTGCTAGTGGTTCCACGAGCGAAGAGCAGTTCTTC. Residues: CASGSTSEEQFF.

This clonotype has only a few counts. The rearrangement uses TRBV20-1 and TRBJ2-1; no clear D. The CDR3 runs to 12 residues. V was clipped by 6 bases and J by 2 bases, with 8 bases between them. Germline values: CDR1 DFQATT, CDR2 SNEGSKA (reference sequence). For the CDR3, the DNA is TGCAGTGCCGGACGACCCTACAATGAGCAGTTCTTC. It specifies CSAGRPYNEQFF.

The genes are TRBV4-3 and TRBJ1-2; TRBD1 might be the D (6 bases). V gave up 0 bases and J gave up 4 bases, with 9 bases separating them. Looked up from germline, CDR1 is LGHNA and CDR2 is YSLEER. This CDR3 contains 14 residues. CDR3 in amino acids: CASSQDWGPYGYTF. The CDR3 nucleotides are TGCGCCAGCAGCCAAGATTGGGGGCCCTATGGCTACACCTTC.

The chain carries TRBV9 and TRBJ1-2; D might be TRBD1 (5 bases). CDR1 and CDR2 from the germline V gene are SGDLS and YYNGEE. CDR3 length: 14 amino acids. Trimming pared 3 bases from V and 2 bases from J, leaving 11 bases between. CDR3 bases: TGTGCCAGCAGCGCCCCCGGGGGAAACTATGGCTACACCTTC. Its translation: CASSAPGGNYGYTF.

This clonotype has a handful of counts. CDR3 coding DNA: TGTGCCAGCAGTTACCCCGGACGGCACTTCGAGCAGTACTTC. This sequence encodes CASSYPGRHFEQYF. The chain is built from TRBV6-5 and TRBJ2-4; unclear D gene. The better agreement between TRBJ2-7 and the DNA end casts doubt on the J call. CDR3 length equals 14 residues. Germline V gives CDR1 MNHEY, CDR2 SVGAGI.